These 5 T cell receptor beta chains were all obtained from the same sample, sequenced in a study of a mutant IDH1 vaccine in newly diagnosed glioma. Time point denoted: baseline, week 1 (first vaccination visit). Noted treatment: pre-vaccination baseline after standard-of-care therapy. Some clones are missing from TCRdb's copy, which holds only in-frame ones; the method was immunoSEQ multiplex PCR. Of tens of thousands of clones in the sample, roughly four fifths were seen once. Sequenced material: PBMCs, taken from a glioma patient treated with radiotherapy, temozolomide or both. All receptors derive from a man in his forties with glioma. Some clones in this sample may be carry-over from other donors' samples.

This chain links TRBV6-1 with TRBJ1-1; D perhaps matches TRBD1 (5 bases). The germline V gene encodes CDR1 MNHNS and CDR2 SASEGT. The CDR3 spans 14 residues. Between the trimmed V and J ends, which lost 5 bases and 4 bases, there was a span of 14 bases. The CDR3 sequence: CASSSPQGATEAFF. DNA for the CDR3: TGTGCCAGCAGTTCCCCTCAGGGTGCCACTGAAGCTTTCTTT.

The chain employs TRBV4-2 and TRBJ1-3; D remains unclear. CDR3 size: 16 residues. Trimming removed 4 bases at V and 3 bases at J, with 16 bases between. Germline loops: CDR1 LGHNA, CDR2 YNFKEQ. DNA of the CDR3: TGTGCCAGCAGCCTCGGACTCCGGAACTATGGAAACACCATATATTTT. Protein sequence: CASSLGLRNYGNTIYF.

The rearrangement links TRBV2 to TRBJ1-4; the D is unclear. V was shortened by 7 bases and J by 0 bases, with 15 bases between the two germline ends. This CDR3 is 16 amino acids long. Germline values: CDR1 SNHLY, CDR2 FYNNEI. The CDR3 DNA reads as TGTGCCAGCACTTCTCGGAGGGCCGCAACTAATGAAAAACTGTTTTTT. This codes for CASTSRRAATNEKLFF.

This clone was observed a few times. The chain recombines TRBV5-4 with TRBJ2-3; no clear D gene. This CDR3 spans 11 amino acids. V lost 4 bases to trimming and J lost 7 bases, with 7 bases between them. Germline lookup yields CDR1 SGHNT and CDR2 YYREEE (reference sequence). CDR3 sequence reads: CASSLSYTQYF. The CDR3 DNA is TGTGCCAGCAGCCTCTCTTATACGCAGTATTTT.

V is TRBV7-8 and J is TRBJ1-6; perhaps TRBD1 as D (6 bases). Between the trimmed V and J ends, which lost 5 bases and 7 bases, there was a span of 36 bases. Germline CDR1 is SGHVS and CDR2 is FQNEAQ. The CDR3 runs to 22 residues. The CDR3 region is CASSRRGKFGTRDQGPNSPLHF. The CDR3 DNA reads TGTGCCAGCAGCCGAAGAGGGAAATTCGGGACGAGGGATCAGGGGCCCAATTCACCCCTCCACTTT.